A single sample gave rise to the 27 T cell receptor beta chains below, sequenced in a study of regulatory T cells in long-lasting Graves disease. HTBI primers from iRepertoire and Arm-PCR of CDR3 regions yielded the TCR beta libraries. A single record per CDR3 protein comes from TCRdb applying MiXCR to the multiplex PCR reads. This sample has 250,000 or so distinct CDR3 sequences, with just over 20% found just once. The time point here: newly diagnosed GD, antithyroid drugs for less than 3 months. PBMCs were the source of the RNA used for TCR sequencing. This material consisted of peripheral blood mononuclear cells (PBMCs), taken at new diagnosis, from a patient treated with antithyroid drugs. The source of these receptors is a female donor with Graves disease.

About this clonotype: This likely stems from a read error, as it lies one base from a far larger clone. The chain recombines TRBV7-2 with TRBJ2-3; possible D gene TRBD2, 6 bases. The J call is doubtful: the DNA matches TRBJ2-7 better. The CDR3 is 14 amino acids. CDR1 and CDR2 (germline): SGHTA, FQGNSA. The CDR3, as DNA: TGTGCCAGCAGCTTATCCGGGGGTTTGGGTGAGCAGTACTTC. It codes for CASSLSGGLGEQYF.

This clonotype turned up a few times. This sequence joins TRBV9 and TRBJ2-1; 7 bases line up with TRBD2. Germline lookup yields CDR1 SGDLS and CDR2 YYNGEE. Losses at the gene ends were 1 base for V and 5 bases for J; bases not matched to a gene: 6. The CDR3 sequence is 15 residues long. The CDR3 sequence: CASSVLAAKDNEQFF. DNA for the CDR3: TGTGCCAGCAGCGTACTAGCGGCCAAAGACAATGAGCAGTTCTTC.

This chain uses TRBV30 with TRBJ2-3; 12 bases fit TRBD2. V lost 2 bases and J lost 2; bases outside the gene matches: 5. The length of the CDR3 is 16 residues. Germline CDR1 and CDR2: GTSNPN and SVGIG (reference sequence). Written as DNA, the CDR3 is TGTGCCTGGAGTAGTGGACTAGCGGGAATCACAGATACGCAGTATTTT. It specifies CAWSSGLAGITDTQYF.

Concerning this clonotype itself: A far larger clone is off by one base, so a read error is likely. This rearrangement joins TRBV6-1 to TRBJ2-1; the D is unclear. The CDR3 spans 15 residues. V gave up 2 bases and J gave up 10 bases, with 18 bases separating them. From germline, CDR1 is MNHNS and CDR2 SASEGT. Here the CDR3 reads CASSEWGSNSYEQFF. CDR3 bases: TGTGCCAGCAGTGAATGGGGTAGCAACTCCTACGAGCAGTTCTTC.

This clonotype was counted between two and nine times. A much bigger clone sits one base away, suggesting this may be a read error. This CDR3 is missing its conserved last phenylalanine or tryptophan, likely due to a read error. The V call is TRBV2, the J call TRBJ2-1; 7 positions agree with TRBD2. The CDR3 spans 13 residues. Trimming cost V 11 bases and J 4 bases; bases outside gene matches: 8. Germline V lookup: CDR1 SNHLY, CDR2 FYNNEI. As DNA, the CDR3 is TGTGCCGGGGGGGGTTCCAATTACAATGAGCAGTTCCTC. It translates to CAGGGSNYNEQFL.

This clonotype was seen ten or more times. J is TRBJ2-1 and V is TRBV28, with D possibly matching TRBD1 (6 bases). V shed 4 bases and J shed 8 bases, with 21 bases lying between them. Germline CDR1 is MDHEN and CDR2 is SYDVKM. This CDR3 has 16 amino acids. CDR3 DNA: TGTGCCAGCAGTTCACAGGGATATCACACACTCGATGAGCAGTTCTTC. As protein: CASSSQGYHTLDEQFF.

In its sample, this clonotype was seen many times. The chain combines TRBV20-1 with TRBJ2-1; D is unresolved. With 6 bases removed from V and 3 bases from J, the gap between germline ends came to 6 bases. The V gene's germline CDR1 is DFQATT and CDR2 SNEGSKA (reference sequence). The CDR3 length is 11 residues. CDR3 sequence reads: CSAFDYNEQFF. The CDR3 DNA reads as TGCAGTGCCTTCGACTACAATGAGCAGTTCTTC.

This clonotype was observed at least ten times. The chain has TRBV2 and TRBJ2-5; no firm D call. The CDR3 runs 12 residues. V was cut by 5 bases and J by 4 bases, with 8 bases left in between. Germline V gene data show CDR1 as SNHLY and CDR2 as FYNNEI. The CDR3 sequence: CASSSTLETQYF. CDR3 bases: TGTGCCAGCAGTTCCACTCTAGAGACCCAGTACTTC.

This clonotype was found many times. This chain joins TRBV6-1 and TRBJ2-5; a possible D gene is TRBD1 (5 bases). V lost 3 bases and J 5 bases, leaving 13 bases between the germline ends. The germline V gene encodes CDR1 MNHNS and CDR2 SASEGT. The CDR3 loop spans 14 amino acids. The CDR3 region is CASSDYQGEETQYF. CDR3 DNA: TGTGCCAGCAGTGATTATCAGGGCGAGGAGACCCAGTACTTC.

This clonotype has at least ten counts. The CDR3 reads CASSKYQETQYF. The CDR3 region has the DNA TGTGCCAGCAGCAAGTACCAAGAGACCCAGTACTTC. The gene calls are TRBV7-2 and TRBJ2-5; D remains ambiguous. CDR1 is SGHTA and CDR2 is FQGNSA in the germline V gene. This CDR3 contains 12 residues. Trimming stripped 5 bases from V and 0 bases from J, with 4 bases between.

This clonotype was detected ten times or more. The gene calls are TRBV27 and TRBJ2-7; no firm D call. Trimming left V 2 bases short and J 6 bases short, with 8 bases between. Germline CDR1 is MNHEY and CDR2 is SMNVEV (reference sequence). This CDR3 has 12 amino acids. The DNA for the CDR3 is TGTGCCAGCAGTTTACGATCCGGCGAGCAGTACTTC. It translates to CASSLRSGEQYF.

This clonotype has at least ten counts. This chain joins TRBV7-9 and TRBJ1-4, with TRBD1 matching 10 bases. From germline, CDR1 is SEHNR and CDR2 FQNEAQ (reference sequence). V was clipped by 5 bases and J by 8 bases; unmatched bases: 14. CDR3 length: 17 amino acids. CDR3 sequence: CASSPGDRGQSYEKLFF. CDR3 nucleotides: TGTGCCAGCAGCCCAGGGGACAGGGGTCAGAGTTACGAAAAACTGTTTTTT.

This clonotype was counted at least ten times. The CDR3 coding sequence is TGCAGTGCTAGAGATCCCCTGTCAGCGGGTTCAGAGACCCAGTACTTC. It specifies CSARDPLSAGSETQYF. The chain joins TRBV20-1 to TRBJ2-5; D possibly corresponds to TRBD2 (6 bases). The germline gives CDR1 DFQATT, CDR2 SNEGSKA (reference sequence). V lost 0 bases, J lost 4 bases, and 18 bases lay in between. The CDR3 has 16 residues.

This clonotype was seen at least ten times. The chain carries TRBV5-1 and TRBJ2-5; 10 nucleotides match TRBD1. This CDR3 is 15 amino acids long. Germline V gene data show CDR1 as SGHRS and CDR2 as YFSETQ. Trimming removed 1 base from V and 3 bases from J; junction bases left unmatched: 3. CDR3 DNA: TGCGCCAGCAGCTTGTTAGGACAGGGGGAAGAGACCCAGTACTTC. It encodes CASSLLGQGEETQYF.

This clonotype was detected ten times or more. The V call is TRBV29-1, the J call TRBJ2-7; D remains ambiguous. This CDR3 region has 10 residues. V was trimmed by 7 bases and J by 5 bases, leaving 9 bases between them. Per germline, CDR1 SQVTM and CDR2 ANQGSEA. DNA of the CDR3: TGCAGCGCCCTACAGCACGAGCAGTACTTC. Amino acids: CSALQHEQYF.

The table lists this clonotype with many counts. CDR3 sequence reads: CASSVGSGGNNEQFF. CDR3 bases: TGTGCCAGCAGCGTAGGGTCAGGGGGGAACAATGAGCAGTTCTTC. V gene TRBV9 combines with J gene TRBJ2-1; maybe TRBD1 (7 bases). Per germline, CDR1 SGDLS and CDR2 YYNGEE. Trimming stripped 0 bases from V and 5 bases from J, with 12 bases between. CDR3 size: 15 residues.

This clonotype was seen repeatedly, ten times or more. The J gene is TRBJ2-2, the V gene TRBV20-1; 11 bases fit TRBD1. Germline-derived CDR1 and CDR2 are DFQATT and SNEGSKA (reference sequence). The V segment lost 5 bases and the J segment 6 bases; nucleotides outside the gene matches: 11. There are 16 residues in the CDR3. The CDR3 loop reads CSAPDMGQGDAGELFF. In DNA, the CDR3 is TGCAGTGCTCCCGATATGGGACAGGGGGACGCCGGGGAGCTGTTTTTT.

The rearrangement links TRBV4-1 to TRBJ2-7; 7 bases line up with TRBD1. Trimming removed 3 bases from V and 2 bases from J; junction bases left unmatched: 4. The CDR3 is 14 residues long. CDR1 is MGHRA and CDR2 is YSYEKL in the germline V gene. DNA for the CDR3: TGCGCCAGCAGCCAGTCTCAGGGGGCCTACGAGCAGTACTTC. Amino acid sequence: CASSQSQGAYEQYF.

This clonotype was counted at least ten times. The chain has TRBV7-3 and TRBJ1-4; D might be TRBD1 (5 bases). CDR1 is SGHTA and CDR2 is FQGTGA in the germline V gene. The CDR3 has 14 amino acids. V lost 1 base and J 6 bases, leaving 9 bases between the germline ends. This CDR3 is CASSLRGGDEKLFF. CDR3 coding DNA: TGTGCCAGCAGCTTAAGGGGGGGTGATGAAAAACTGTTTTTT.

As to this clonotype: This sequence is one base from a far larger clone and is likely a read error. The rearrangement joins TRBV11-2 to TRBJ2-7, with no clear D. CDR1 and CDR2 from the germline V gene are SGHAT and FQNNGV. This CDR3 is 14 amino acids long. The CDR3 is CASSLVVGNYKQYF. The CDR3 DNA reads TGTGCCAGCAGCCTGGTTGTGGGGAACTACAAGCAGTACTTC.

This clonotype was seen at least ten times. This chain links TRBV11-2 with TRBJ2-7; 10 nucleotides agree with TRBD1. The V segment lost 5 bases and the J segment 1 base; nucleotides outside the gene matches: 5. CDR3 length: 15 amino acids. Germline V gives CDR1 SGHAT, CDR2 FQNNGV. CDR3: CASSRTGGPSYEQYF. The CDR3 coding sequence is TGTGCCAGCAGCAGGACAGGGGGTCCTTCCTACGAGCAGTACTTC.

In its sample, this clonotype was seen many times. The CDR3 bases are TGTGCCACCAGCAGGACTTCGCGCACTGAAGCTTTCTTT. Protein product: CATSRTSRTEAFF. V is TRBV15 and J is TRBJ1-1; D is ambiguous. V was cut by 3 bases and J by 4 bases, with 9 bases left in between. CDR1 is LNHNV and CDR2 is YYDKDF in the germline V gene (reference sequence). This CDR3 is built from 13 residues.

The sample holds many counts of this clonotype. The chain is built from TRBV5-1 and TRBJ1-1, with D possibly TRBD1 on 5 matching bases. This CDR3 has 16 residues. The V gene lost 1 base and the J gene lost 6 bases, with 19 bases spanning the gap. Germline lookup yields CDR1 SGHRS and CDR2 YFSETQ. Here the CDR3 reads CASSLSRVNSLAEAFF. CDR3 sequence (DNA): TGCGCCAGCAGCTTGTCCAGGGTTAATTCGTTGGCTGAAGCTTTCTTT.

The rearrangement uses TRBV7-2 and TRBJ2-3; 10 positions match TRBD2. The junction had 7 bases not matched to a gene; V was cut back by 5 bases and J by 2 bases. This CDR3 contains 16 residues. Germline V lookup: CDR1 SGHTA, CDR2 FQGNSA. CDR3 DNA sequence: TGTGCCAGCAGCGTTCTAGCGGGGGCCTCCACAGATACGCAGTATTTT. Its translation: CASSVLAGASTDTQYF.

The chain employs TRBV7-9 and TRBJ2-7; TRBD1 might be the D (5 bases). CDR1 and CDR2 from the germline V gene are SEHNR and FQNEAQ (reference sequence). This CDR3 has 14 residues. Trimming took 5 bases from V and 0 from J, leaving 11 bases between them. Here the CDR3 reads CASSPAGPSYEQYF. The CDR3 DNA follows: TGTGCCAGCAGCCCCGCAGGGCCCTCCTACGAGCAGTACTTC.

This clonotype was observed at least ten times. This chain uses TRBV5-1 with TRBJ2-2; TRBD2 agrees at 8 bases. Germline loops: CDR1 SGHRS, CDR2 YFSETQ. Trimming took 4 bases from V and 5 from J; bases not matched to a gene: 7. This CDR3 comprises 15 residues. The CDR3 coding sequence is TGCGCCAGCAGCCAACTAGCGGCGGATACCGGGGAGCTGTTTTTT. The encoded protein is CASSQLAADTGELFF.

In this sample, this clonotype turned up many times. CDR3 region: CASSWRQGSYNEQFF. CDR3 DNA sequence: TGTGCCAGCAGCTGGCGGCAGGGCTCCTACAATGAGCAGTTCTTC. The chain recombines TRBV9 with TRBJ2-1; tentative D call: TRBD1 (5 bases). The CDR3 is 15 amino acids. Germline-derived CDR1 and CDR2 are SGDLS and YYNGEE. V lost 4 bases to trimming and J lost 0 bases, with 11 bases between them.